This T cell receptor beta chain was identified during a study of neurological immune-mediated disorders. In the case of this clonotype: Its target is not known.

Synthesis of cDNA was performed by 5'RACE using 10-nucleotide random UMIs. MiXCR, applied by TCRdb to the 5' RACE reads, yields one record per CDR3 protein. Of 17,000 or so distinct CDR3 sequences in the sample, roughly 29% were seen once. Findings and limits, study-wide: None of the CDR3 amino acid sequences found in expanded clones was shared across subjects. This suggests that the TCR-beta repertoires were private in all groups.

V trimming: 4 bases; J trimming: 5 bases; junction bases outside the gene matches: 12. The CDR3 is 15 amino acids. CDR1 is DFQATT and CDR2 is SNEGSKA in the germline V gene (reference sequence). Input material: PBMCs. This sequence originates from a man aged 50 to 59 with HTLV-1-associated myelopathy (HAM/TSP). The chain recombines TRBV20-1 with TRBJ2-3, with TRBD1 matching 7 bases. The CDR3 coding sequence is TGCAGTGCTACCCGGACAGGAAGTGAGGGAGATACGCAGTATTTT. Its protein is CSATRTGSEGDTQYF.